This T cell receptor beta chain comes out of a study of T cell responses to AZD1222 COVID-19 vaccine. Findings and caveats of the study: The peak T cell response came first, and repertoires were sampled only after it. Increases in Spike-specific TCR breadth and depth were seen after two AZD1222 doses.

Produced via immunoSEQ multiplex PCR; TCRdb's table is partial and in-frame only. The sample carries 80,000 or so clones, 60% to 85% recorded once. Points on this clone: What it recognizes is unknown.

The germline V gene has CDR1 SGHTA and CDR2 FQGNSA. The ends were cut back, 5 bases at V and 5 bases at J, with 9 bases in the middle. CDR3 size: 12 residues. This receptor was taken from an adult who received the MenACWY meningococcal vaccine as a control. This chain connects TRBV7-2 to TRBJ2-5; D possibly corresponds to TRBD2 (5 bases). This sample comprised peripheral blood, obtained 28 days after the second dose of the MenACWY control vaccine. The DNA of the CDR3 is TGTGCCAGCAGCCCGCCGGGGGAGACCCAGTACTTC. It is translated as CASSPPGETQYF. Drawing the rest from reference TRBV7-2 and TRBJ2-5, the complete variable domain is GAGVSQSPSNKVTEKGKDVELRCDPISGHTALYWYRQSLGQGLEFLIYFQGNSAPDKSGLPSDRFSAERTGGSVSTLTIQRTQQEDSAVYLCASSPPGETQYFGPGTRLLVL.